These 23 T cell receptor beta chains were all obtained from the same sample, sequenced in a study of glioma-infiltrating T cells after dendritic cell vaccination. The protocol was immunoSEQ multiplex PCR, while the TCRdb copy is restricted to in-frame clones and leaves out a portion. The sample lists over 55,000 clones, approximately 81% occurring once. The starting material was blood, obtained before dendritic cell vaccination. These receptors originate from a human donor with glioblastoma.

This clone has only one observation. The chain employs TRBV5-6 and TRBJ2-1; 12 bases are a match to TRBD2. Per germline, CDR1 SGHDT and CDR2 YYEEEE. The CDR3 loop spans 18 amino acids. After removal of 2 bases from V and 0 bases from J, the junction contained 6 bases not matched to a gene. Here the CDR3 DNA reads TGTGCCAGCAGCTTACTAGCGGGGGGCGAAAGCTCCTACAATGAGCAGTTCTTC. Translating gives CASSLLAGGESSYNEQFF.

There are a few counts of this clone. This chain connects TRBV4-2 to TRBJ2-1; 7 bases match TRBD2. The CDR3 covers 13 residues. Per the germline V gene, CDR1 is LGHNA and CDR2 is YNFKEQ. V shed 0 bases and J 10 bases; nucleotides not matched to a gene: 3. The CDR3 loop is CASSQEKAGEQFF. The CDR3 bases are TGTGCCAGCAGCCAAGAAAAAGCGGGGGAGCAGTTCTTC.

This chain connects TRBV5-1 to TRBJ1-2; 8 bases map to TRBD1. The ends lost 0 bases at V and 1 base at J; junction bases unmatched: 5. Germline V gives CDR1 SGHRS, CDR2 YFSETQ. CDR3 length: 16 amino acids. CDR3 loop: CASSLEAGGYNYGYTF. In DNA form, the CDR3 reads TGCGCCAGCAGCTTGGAGGCAGGGGGCTATAACTATGGCTACACCTTC.

This chain uses TRBV2 with TRBJ2-7, with D perhaps matching TRBD2 (6 bases). CDR1 and CDR2 (germline): SNHLY, FYNNEI. This CDR3 contains 15 residues. Trimming removed 3 bases from V and 2 bases from J, with 14 bases in between. CDR3 in DNA: TGTGCCAGCAGTGACGGGAGAAGGGGCACCTACGAGCAGTACTTC. Protein: CASSDGRRGTYEQYF.

The gene calls are TRBV5-6 and TRBJ2-1; 7 bases match TRBD1. The CDR3 length is 14 residues. V was clipped by 1 base and J by 8 bases; unmatched bases: 6. Per germline, CDR1 SGHDT and CDR2 YYEEEE. In nucleotides, the CDR3 is TGTGCCAGCAGCTTGACCGGGACAGTCCATGAGCAGTTCTTC. Protein sequence: CASSLTGTVHEQFF. The full variable domain, rest sourced from reference TRBV5-6 and TRBJ2-1, is DAGVTQSPTHLIKTRGQQVTLRCSPKSGHDTVSWYQQALGQGPQFIFQYYEEEERQRGNFPDRFSGHQFPNYSSELNVNALLLGDSALYLCASSLTGTVHEQFFGPGTRLTVL.

The chain recombines TRBV7-8 with TRBJ2-2; the match to TRBD2 covers 16 bases. The CDR3 extends over 18 amino acids. The ends lost 5 bases at V and 4 bases at J; junction bases unmatched: 7. The germline gives CDR1 SGHVS, CDR2 FQNEAQ. CDR3 amino acids: CASSKGLAGGPRTGELFF. CDR3 DNA: TGTGCCAGCAGCAAGGGACTAGCGGGGGGGCCGCGCACCGGGGAGCTGTTTTTT.

The chain recombines TRBV18 with TRBJ2-1; the match to TRBD2 covers 9 bases. V shed 3 bases, J shed 8 bases, and the junction held 11 bases outside the gene matches. CDR3 length equals 16 residues. The V gene's germline CDR1 is KGHSH and CDR2 LQKENI. CDR3 amino acids: CASSPGLGGGAHEQFF. CDR3 in DNA: TGTGCCAGCTCACCCGGCCTTGGCGGGGGGGCCCATGAGCAGTTCTTC. Combining the CDR3 with reference TRBV18 and TRBJ2-1 gives the whole variable domain NAGVMQNPRHLVRRRGQEARLRCSPMKGHSHVYWYRQLPEEGLKFMVYLQKENIIDESGMPKERFSAEFPKEGPSILRIQQVVRGDSAAYFCASSPGLGGGAHEQFFGPGTRLTVL.

The chain has TRBV5-1 and TRBJ1-1; 11 bases are shared with TRBD1. The trim removed 4 bases at V and 5 bases at J, leaving 4 bases unmatched. Germline values: CDR1 SGHRS, CDR2 YFSETQ. This CDR3 spans 14 amino acids. The CDR3 region is CASSIGTGGTEAFF. CDR3 sequence (DNA): TGCGCCAGCAGCATAGGGACAGGGGGTACTGAAGCTTTCTTT.

This clone was seen more than once but under ten times. V gene TRBV5-6 combines with J gene TRBJ1-4, with D perhaps TRBD1 (5 bases). The CDR3 covers 12 residues. Germline-derived CDR1 and CDR2 are SGHDT and YYEEEE. V was trimmed by 3 bases and J by 8 bases, leaving 8 bases between them. CDR3 residues: CASSSTVEKLFF. CDR3 in DNA: TGTGCCAGCAGCTCGACAGTCGAAAAACTGTTTTTT.

This sequence joins TRBV25-1 and TRBJ2-2, with 7 nucleotides matching TRBD1. The CDR3 loop spans 15 amino acids. Germline CDR1 is MGHDK and CDR2 is SYGVNS. V shed 1 base, J shed 8 bases, and the junction held 7 bases outside the gene matches. CDR3 sequence reads: CASSESGTVIGELFF. DNA for the CDR3: TGTGCCAGCAGTGAATCTGGGACAGTTATTGGGGAGCTGTTTTTT.

The rearrangement joins TRBV4-3 to TRBJ2-7; D remains unclear. The CDR3 is 13 amino acids. Germline assignment: CDR1 LGHNA and CDR2 YSLEER. V was shortened by 0 bases and J by 5 bases, with 8 bases between the two germline ends. In DNA, the CDR3 is TGCGCCAGCAGCCAAGATTTGTCGGACGAGCAGTACTTC. Translation: CASSQDLSDEQYF.

The gene calls are TRBV19 and TRBJ2-3, with D tentatively TRBD1 (6 bases). The J call may be incorrect, as the DNA end agrees better with TRBJ1-5. CDR3 size: 16 residues. CDR1 is LNHDA, CDR2 SQIVND, per germline (reference sequence). This CDR3 is CASNFNYRAGTDTQHF. The CDR3 DNA sequence: TGTGCCAGTAATTTTAACTACAGGGCCGGCACAGATACGCAGCATTTT.

V gene TRBV5-1 combines with J gene TRBJ1-2; tentative D call: TRBD1 (6 bases). Germline-derived CDR1 and CDR2 are SGHRS and YFSETQ. Trimming removed 0 bases at V and 8 bases at J, with 20 bases between. CDR3 length: 16 amino acids. CDR3 sequence (DNA): TGCGCCAGCAGCTTGGCCCGTACCACAGGGTCGAGGGGCTACACCTTC. Its translation: CASSLARTTGSRGYTF.

The chain has TRBV4-1 and TRBJ1-5; TRBD1 is a possible D gene (5 bases). The CDR3 has 16 amino acids. Trimming took off 0 bases at V and 5 bases at J, with 14 bases between the two ends. Germline V gene sequence: CDR1 MGHRA, CDR2 YSYEKL. CDR3 DNA sequence: TGCGCCAGCAGCCAAGAGGGCGGGGGGTCGGATCAGCCCCAGCATTTT. Translating gives CASSQEGGGSDQPQHF.

V usage is TRBV6-5 and J usage is TRBJ1-1; maybe TRBD1 (5 bases). From germline, CDR1 is MNHEY and CDR2 SVGAGI. Trimming removed 5 bases from V and 2 bases from J, with 15 bases in between. The CDR3 consists of 15 residues. The CDR3 protein is CASSLTPTENTEAFF. The CDR3 nucleotides read TGTGCCAGCAGTCTTACACCGACAGAAAACACTGAAGCTTTCTTT.

The V gene is TRBV27, the J gene TRBJ2-3, with TRBD2 matching over 10 bases. The CDR3 contains 16 residues. Per the germline V gene, CDR1 is MNHEY and CDR2 is SMNVEV (reference sequence). The junction had 7 bases not matched to a gene; V was cut back by 2 bases and J by 5 bases. The CDR3 spells CASSLMASGGLDTQYF. In DNA, the CDR3 is TGTGCCAGCAGTTTAATGGCTAGCGGGGGTCTAGATACGCAGTATTTT.

V usage is TRBV2 and J usage is TRBJ1-1; 10 nucleotides line up with TRBD1. The germline gives CDR1 SNHLY, CDR2 FYNNEI. V was clipped by 6 bases and J by 11 bases; unmatched bases: 3. The CDR3 covers 11 residues. For the CDR3, the DNA is TGTGCCAGCAGCCGGACAGGGGGGGCTTTCTTT. It encodes CASSRTGGAFF. Variable domain in full (rest from reference TRBV2 and TRBJ1-1): EPEVTQTPSHQVTQMGQEVILRCVPISNHLYFYWYRQILGQKVEFLVSFYNNEISEKSEIFDDQFSVERPDGSNFTLKIRSTKLEDSAMYFCASSRTGGAFFGQGTRLTVV.

Concerning this clone itself: The same CDR3 also results from other DNA sequences found in this sample. This rearrangement joins TRBV7-9 to TRBJ2-3, with D possibly matching TRBD2 (5 bases). Germline V gene lookup returns CDR1 SEHNR and CDR2 FQNEAQ (reference sequence). This CDR3 comprises 13 residues. V was clipped by 1 base and J by 5 bases, with 7 bases between them. CDR3 protein: CASSLGRGDTQYF. The CDR3 DNA reads as TGTGCCAGCAGCTTAGGTCGGGGAGATACGCAGTATTTT.

The gene calls are TRBV5-4 and TRBJ1-2; TRBD1 agrees at 7 bases. This CDR3 has 15 residues. CDR1 and CDR2 from the germline V gene are SGHNT and YYREEE (reference sequence). Trimming cost V 1 base and J 4 bases; bases outside gene matches: 7. The CDR3 reads CASSLNPGGIYGYTF. The CDR3, as DNA: TGTGCCAGCAGCTTGAACCCAGGGGGAATCTATGGCTACACCTTC.

The V and J genes are TRBV5-6 and TRBJ1-1; tentative D call: TRBD1 (5 bases). Deletions cut 1 base from V and 6 bases from J, with 16 bases between. Germline values: CDR1 SGHDT, CDR2 YYEEEE. The CDR3 contains 15 residues. The CDR3 reads CASSLPQGGGAEAFF. The CDR3 DNA sequence: TGTGCCAGCAGCTTGCCGCAGGGAGGAGGGGCTGAAGCTTTCTTT.

The V gene is TRBV10-3, the J gene TRBJ1-1; D possibly corresponds to TRBD1 (5 bases). The CDR3 totals 15 residues. Germline loops: CDR1 ENHRY, CDR2 SYGVKD. Between the trimmed V and J ends, which lost 1 base and 8 bases, there was a span of 17 bases. CDR3 residues: CAISEFLVARTEAFF. CDR3 sequence (DNA): TGTGCCATCAGTGAGTTTTTGGTAGCCCGGACAGAAGCTTTCTTT.

The rearrangement links TRBV2 to TRBJ1-5, with 9 positions matching TRBD1. The CDR3 contains 14 residues. Germline-derived CDR1 and CDR2 are SNHLY and FYNNEI. Losses at the gene ends were 5 bases for V and 6 bases for J; bases not matched to a gene: 5. Written as DNA, the CDR3 is TGTGCCAGCAGTCCGGACAGGGGAGGTCAGCCCCAGCATTTT. This codes for CASSPDRGGQPQHF.

This chain joins TRBV6-5 and TRBJ1-5; D ambiguous. This CDR3 region has 12 residues. The V end lost 7 bases, the J end lost 7 bases, and 11 bases lay between the germline ends. The germline gives CDR1 MNHEY, CDR2 SVGAGI. The CDR3 loop reads CASNYDWQPQHF. CDR3 bases: TGTGCCAGCAACTACGACTGGCAGCCCCAGCATTTT.